These 31 T cell receptor beta chains originate from one sample sequenced in a study of vaccination effects on CD4 cells after COVID-19. These receptors lack a known antigen. ViraFEST expansion of antigen-specific CD4+ T cells with viral peptide pools preceded sequencing. CD4+ T cell isolation took place after approximately 11 days of culture. Participants completed two doses of the BNT162b2 or mRNA-1273 vaccine. Some clones are missing from TCRdb's copy, which holds only in-frame ones; the method was immunoSEQ multiplex PCR. Of more than 65,000 clones listed, approximately 80% are singletons. The specimen comprised CD4+ T cells from PBMCs cultured with HCoV-229E spike peptides, sampled after COVID-19 vaccination. These receptors were collected from a human donor who received a COVID-19 vaccine.

This clone has only a few counts. This chain connects TRBV28 to TRBJ1-5; D gene uncertain. The germline V and J ends were trimmed by 8 bases and 0 bases, with 8 bases remaining between them. Germline V gene data show CDR1 as MDHEN and CDR2 as SYDVKM. This CDR3 has 13 residues. This CDR3 reads CASVRHSNQPQHF. CDR3 DNA sequence: TGTGCCAGCGTGAGGCATAGCAATCAGCCCCAGCATTTT. Using reference TRBV28 and TRBJ1-5 for the parts outside the CDR3, the full variable domain is DVKVTQSSRYLVKRTGEKVFLECVQDMDHENMFWYRQDPGLGLRLIYFSYDVKMKEKGDIPEGYSVSREKKERFSLILESASTNQTSMYLCASVRHSNQPQHFGDGTRLSIL.

This rearrangement joins TRBV7-9 to TRBJ1-1; 7 bases map to TRBD1. Germline-derived CDR1 and CDR2 are SEHNR and FQNEAQ (reference sequence). With V trimmed by 3 bases and J by 11 bases, 9 bases remained unmatched. This CDR3 spans 13 amino acids. The CDR3 loop reads CASSFNQGGWAFF. The CDR3 nucleotides are TGTGCCAGCAGCTTTAATCAGGGGGGGTGGGCTTTCTTT.

This clone appeared a few times. The chain couples TRBV29-1 to TRBJ2-7; D possibly corresponds to TRBD1 (6 bases). The CDR3 is made up of 12 amino acids. Germline V gene lookup returns CDR1 SQVTM and CDR2 ANQGSEA. V was cut by 5 bases and J by 2 bases, with 10 bases left in between. The CDR3 coding sequence is TGCAGCGTTTTGACAGGAACCTACGAGCAGTACGTC. As protein: CSVLTGTYEQYV.

This clone was found once. At one of its ends the junction is not consistent with the germline gene, which may arise from a read error. The gene calls are TRBV13 and TRBJ2-5, with D hard to call. This CDR3 is built from 13 residues. Germline loops: CDR1 PRHDT, CDR2 FYEKMQ (reference sequence). The CDR3 DNA reads as TGTGCCAGCAGTCGTAAGGCCCAAGGGACCCAGTACTTC. This encodes CASSRKAQGTQYF. Together with reference TRBV13 and TRBJ2-5, the CDR3 gives the full variable domain: AAGVIQSPRHLIKEKRETATLKCYPIPRHDTVYWYQQGPGQDPQFLISFYEKMQSDKGSIPDRFSAQQFSDYHSELNMSSLELGDSALYFCASSRKAQGTQYFGPGTRLLVL.

The V gene is TRBV9, the J gene TRBJ2-5; TRBD1 agrees at 8 bases. V lost 4 bases, J lost 1 base, and 6 bases stayed unmatched. The CDR3 consists of 15 residues. CDR1 and CDR2 from the germline V gene are SGDLS and YYNGEE. The CDR3 region is CASSSRGTGQETQYF. The DNA of the CDR3 is TGTGCCAGCAGCTCGAGAGGGACAGGCCAAGAGACCCAGTACTTC.

The table lists this clone with a few counts. This chain links TRBV30 with TRBJ1-6; D uncertain. Germline assignment: CDR1 GTSNPN and CDR2 SVGIG (reference sequence). Trimming stripped 3 bases from V and 10 bases from J, with 16 bases between. The CDR3 covers 14 residues. CDR3 protein: CAWRQPSARSPLHF. The CDR3 DNA reads as TGTGCCTGGAGACAACCCTCGGCCAGGTCACCCCTCCACTTT.

V usage is TRBV23-1 and J usage is TRBJ2-5; no firm D call. TRBV23-1 is sorted into the ORF group, with uncertain function. The CDR3 has 12 amino acids. V lost 9 bases to trimming and J lost 5 bases, with 13 bases between them. The CDR3 loop reads CARGNVKETQYF. The CDR3 DNA reads TGCGCCAGGGGCAACGTTAAGGAGACCCAGTACTTC.

The genes are TRBV19 and TRBJ2-4, with D perhaps being TRBD1 or TRBD2 (7 bases each). V was clipped by 4 bases and J by 8 bases, with 18 bases between them. This CDR3 spans 15 amino acids. The V gene's germline CDR1 is LNHDA and CDR2 SQIVND (reference sequence). CDR3 residues: CASSTRDREGDIQYF. CDR3 DNA sequence: TGTGCCAGTAGTACAAGAGACAGGGAGGGAGACATTCAGTACTTC.

The chain employs TRBV6-2 or TRBV6-3 and TRBJ2-7; 7 bases are a match to TRBD2. Trimming cost V 5 bases and J 2 bases; bases outside gene matches: 6. This CDR3 comprises 14 residues. Germline CDR1 is MNHEY and CDR2 is SVGEGT. CDR3 nucleotide sequence: TGTGCCAGCAGTCACGCTGGGGGGGCCTACGAGCAGTACGTC. It encodes CASSHAGGAYEQYV.

The chain uses TRBV30 and TRBJ1-4; a weak D match, TRBD1 (5 bases). The CDR3 consists of 13 residues. Between the trimmed V and J ends, which lost 2 bases and 6 bases, there was a span of 10 bases. The germline CDR1 and CDR2 sequences are GTSNPN and SVGIG (reference sequence). The CDR3 is CAWSRDRDEKLFF. The CDR3 DNA follows: TGTGCCTGGAGTCGTGACAGAGATGAAAAACTGTTTTTT.

The J gene is TRBJ2-5, the V gene TRBV7-2; D is ambiguous. Germline V CDR1 and CDR2: SGHTA, FQGNSA. V lost 2 bases and J 5 bases, leaving 9 bases between the germline ends. CDR3 length equals 13 residues. This CDR3 reads CASSLRESETQYF. In DNA, the CDR3 is TGTGCCAGCAGCTTAAGGGAATCGGAGACCCAGTACTTC.

The chain is built from TRBV11-2 and TRBJ2-7; TRBD1 matches at 8 bases. Germline values: CDR1 SGHAT, CDR2 FQNNGV. V gave up 3 bases and J gave up 12 bases; unmatched junction bases: 7. The CDR3 runs 12 residues. The CDR3 DNA reads TGTGCCAGCAGCTTCCCCGGGGACAGGCTGTACGTC. Amino acids: CASSFPGDRLYV.

V and J are TRBV3-1 (or the pseudogene TRBV3-2) and TRBJ1-2; D perhaps matches TRBD1 (5 bases). Germline-derived CDR1 and CDR2 are LGHDT and YNNKEL (reference sequence). The V end lost 0 bases, the J end lost 5 bases, and 13 bases lay between the germline ends. The CDR3 totals 15 residues. The CDR3 is CASSQDRVGLYGYTF. The DNA of the CDR3 is TGTGCCAGCAGCCAAGATCGTGTGGGACTTTATGGCTACACCTTC.

The V call is TRBV7-9, the J call TRBJ1-1; no firm D call. Trimming shortened V by 5 bases and J by 4 bases, and 11 bases separated the two germline ends. Germline V gene lookup returns CDR1 SEHNR and CDR2 FQNEAQ (reference sequence). The CDR3 contains 13 residues. The CDR3 DNA reads TGTGCCAGCAGCCCCCATGAAGGCACTGAAGCTTTCTTT. Translating gives CASSPHEGTEAFF.

The chain links TRBV6-1 to TRBJ2-7; tentatively, D is TRBD2 (5 bases). Germline V gene data show CDR1 as MNHNS and CDR2 as SASEGT. V was trimmed by 3 bases and J by 7 bases, leaving 19 bases between them. The CDR3 length is 15 residues. The CDR3 reads CASSERGQDLEEQYV. The CDR3 DNA sequence: TGTGCCAGCAGTGAGCGCGGGCAGGATCTAGAGGAGCAGTACGTC.

This clone was seen just once. The CDR3 DNA reads TGTGCCAGCAGTAAATTAGCGGGGGGGATAAATACGCAGTATTTT. This gives the protein CASSKLAGGINTQYF. V usage is TRBV2 and J usage is TRBJ2-3; 11 bases agree with TRBD2. The CDR3 length is 15 residues. Germline V gives CDR1 SNHLY, CDR2 FYNNEI. Losses at the gene ends were 5 bases for V and 7 bases for J; bases not matched to a gene: 8.

The chain's CDR3 is CASRDRVHEQFF. CDR3 in DNA: TGTGCCAGCAGGGACAGGGTGCATGAGCAGTTCTTC. V usage is TRBV2 and J usage is TRBJ2-1; 8 bases align to TRBD1. V lost 6 bases to trimming and J lost 8 bases; unmatched junction nucleotides: 3. Per the germline V gene, CDR1 is SNHLY and CDR2 is FYNNEI. CDR3 length: 12 residues.

The chain employs TRBV10-2 and TRBJ1-5; 8 nucleotides agree with TRBD1. With V trimmed by 2 bases and J by 5 bases, 2 bases remained unmatched. CDR1 is WSHSY, CDR2 SAAADI, per germline. The CDR3 is made up of 14 amino acids. The CDR3 DNA sequence: TGCGCCAGCAGTGAGCGACAGGGGTATCAGCCCCAGCATTTT. Its protein is CASSERQGYQPQHF.

The genes are TRBV2 and TRBJ2-1; 10 bases align to TRBD2. The junction had 15 bases not matched to a gene; V was cut back by 3 bases and J by 10 bases. The germline V gene has CDR1 SNHLY and CDR2 FYNNEI. The CDR3 consists of 17 residues. The DNA for the CDR3 is TGTGCCAGCAGTGAGGGCGGGTTAGCGGGGGGCCTCAGGGAGCAGTTCTTC. It specifies CASSEGGLAGGLREQFF.

This clone was counted a single time. This chain links TRBV6-5 with TRBJ2-7; D is perhaps TRBD2 (6 bases). Trimming stripped 2 bases from V and 7 bases from J, with 9 bases between. Germline CDR1 MNHEY, CDR2 SVGAGI. The CDR3 loop spans 12 amino acids. The DNA of the CDR3 is TGTGCCAGCAGTTACCAGGGAGGAGAGCAGTACGTC. This gives the protein CASSYQGGEQYV.

The chain uses TRBV5-1 and TRBJ1-4, with D uncertain. The ends were cut back, 1 base at V and 0 bases at J, with 7 bases in the middle. The CDR3 sequence is 15 residues long. The V gene's germline CDR1 is SGHRS and CDR2 YFSETQ. CDR3 nucleotides: TGCGCCAGCAGCTTGAACTCTGCAACTAATGAAAAACTGTTTTTT. Translating it yields CASSLNSATNEKLFF.

The chain is built from TRBV7-8 and TRBJ2-7, with D tentatively TRBD1 (5 bases). CDR3 length: 13 residues. V lost 5 bases, J lost 4 bases, and 12 bases lay in between. From germline, CDR1 is SGHVS and CDR2 FQNEAQ. The CDR3 protein is CASSRQPGYEQYV. CDR3 DNA: TGTGCCAGCAGCCGACAGCCCGGGTACGAGCAGTACGTC.

The chain employs TRBV14 and TRBJ2-3; 7 bases are a match to TRBD1. V was clipped by 6 bases and J by 9 bases; unmatched bases: 6. The CDR3 is 12 amino acids. Germline V lookup: CDR1 SGHDN, CDR2 FVKESK. The CDR3: CASRQTGNTQYF. The CDR3 region has the DNA TGTGCCAGCAGACAGACAGGGAACACGCAGTATTTT.

The chain carries TRBV27 and TRBJ1-2; tentatively, D is TRBD1 (5 bases). The CDR3 contains 13 residues. Trimming removed 6 bases from V and 3 bases from J, with 11 bases in between. Germline assignment: CDR1 MNHEY and CDR2 SMNVEV (reference sequence). The DNA for the CDR3 is TGTGCCAGCAGAATGGGCAGGGACTATGGCTACACCTTC. Amino acids: CASRMGRDYGYTF.

This clone was seen ten or more times. The chain uses TRBV30 and TRBJ2-6; 12 nucleotides agree with TRBD1. Germline CDR1 GTSNPN, CDR2 SVGIG (reference sequence). With 5 bases clipped from V and 3 bases from J, the junction kept 5 bases outside the gene matches. This CDR3 is built from 16 residues. CDR3 nucleotides: TGTGCCTGGTACCGGGACAGGGGGCTTGGGGCCAACGTCCTGACTTTC. This sequence encodes CAWYRDRGLGANVLTF.

The rearrangement uses TRBV7-2 and TRBJ1-6; D is perhaps TRBD1 (6 bases). CDR3 length equals 15 residues. V lost 3 bases to trimming and J lost 8 bases, with 14 bases between them. Looked up from germline, CDR1 is SGHTA and CDR2 is FQGNSA. The chain's CDR3 is CASSFLQGLHSPLHF. CDR3 nucleotide sequence: TGTGCCAGCAGCTTCCTACAGGGTCTGCATTCACCCCTCCACTTT.

The V gene is TRBV7-2, the J gene TRBJ2-3; D is tentatively TRBD1 or TRBD2 (6 bases each). Trimming cost V 1 base and J 8 bases, with 13 bases left between them. Per germline, CDR1 SGHTA and CDR2 FQGNSA. CDR3 length equals 14 residues. CDR3 sequence: CASSLEAEGGTQYF. CDR3 bases: TGTGCCAGCAGCTTAGAGGCCGAGGGGGGTACGCAGTATTTT.

The chain links TRBV11-2 to TRBJ2-3, with 7 positions matching TRBD2. The CDR3 runs to 16 residues. Per the germline V gene, CDR1 is SGHAT and CDR2 is FQNNGV. V dropped 5 bases and J dropped 0; count of bases not matched to a gene: 8. The CDR3 nucleotides are TGTGCCAGCAGCCCTCGGGGGGAACCTAGCACAGATACGCAGTATTTT. Translation gives CASSPRGEPSTDTQYF.

The gene calls are TRBV5-4 and TRBJ1-2, with D perhaps matching TRBD1 (6 bases). Germline assignment: CDR1 SGHNT and CDR2 YYREEE (reference sequence). Deletions cut 6 bases from V and 1 base from J, with 16 bases between. This CDR3 is 15 amino acids long. The CDR3 nucleotides read TGTGCCAGCACCACGGGGGGCGGAGGTAACTATGGCTACACCTTC. This codes for CASTTGGGGNYGYTF.

The rearrangement joins TRBV9 to TRBJ2-5; D might be TRBD1 (5 bases). The CDR3 sequence is 14 residues long. Per germline, CDR1 SGDLS and CDR2 YYNGEE. The V end was cut by 1 base, the J end by 5 bases, with 12 bases between. CDR3 in amino acids: CASSVPGLGETQYF. In DNA form, the CDR3 reads TGTGCCAGCAGCGTACCAGGGCTAGGGGAGACCCAGTACTTC.

The chain joins TRBV11-2 to TRBJ1-4; D is possibly TRBD1 (5 bases). Germline V gives CDR1 SGHAT, CDR2 FQNNGV. V shed 4 bases and J shed 7 bases, with 16 bases lying between them. This CDR3 comprises 15 residues. The CDR3 here is CASSSSGTRGEKLFF. The CDR3 nucleotides are TGTGCCAGCAGCTCCAGTGGGACGAGAGGTGAAAAACTGTTTTTT.